The table lists the clone carrying this T cell receptor beta chain with a few counts. The antigen is undetermined. RNA transcripts served as the template for amplifying TCR beta CDR3 regions. HTBI primers were employed in a first-round RT-PCR of the TCR CDR3. TCRdb redid the calling of the multiplex PCR reads with MiXCR, one entry per CDR3 protein. The table has 350,000 to 450,000 distinct CDR3 sequences, roughly a sixth seen once. The sample is drawn from a study of T cells in Graves' hyperthyroidism and ophthalmopathy. Whole-study findings and limits: Ophthalmopathy was separated from stable hyperthyroidism by a 13 V-J model.

Patients aged 18 to 65 had newly diagnosed hyperthyroidism that had lasted under 2 months. Not enrolled were patients with uncontrolled infection, other autoimmune disease, pregnancy or lactation. Trimming removed 5 bases at V and 5 bases at J, with 13 bases between. CDR1 SGHTA and CDR2 FQGNSA come from the germline V gene. This CDR3 has 14 amino acids. V is TRBV7-2 and J is TRBJ1-3; the D gene is possibly TRBD1 (6 bases). The receptor's source is a woman in her 30s with Graves' hyperthyroidism that later progressed to Graves' ophthalmopathy. Sequenced material: blood. The CDR3 loop is CASSTRTARNTIYF. DNA of the CDR3: TGTGCCAGCAGCACGAGGACAGCGAGAAACACCATATATTTT.